This T cell receptor (beta chain) was observed in a study of T-cell reconstitution after alpha-beta-depleted transplantation in children. Library preparation (for TCRbeta) was performed with unique molecular identifiers. TCRdb ran MiXCR on the PCR reads and lists one entry per CDR3 protein. Here the sample spans over 150,000 distinct CDR3 sequences, around 7% being singletons. Points from the study as a whole: Alpha-beta T cells present about two months after transplant were reported to originate from several hundred expanded graft clones. T-cell counts and diversity were attributed mostly to newly produced T cells one year after transplant. The high TCRbeta diversity at day 60 in some patients came from surviving recipient T cells and thymic progenitors.

This clonotype was seen repeatedly, ten times or more. What it recognizes is unknown. The V and J ends lost 0 bases and 7 bases respectively, with 19 bases between them. The germline CDR1 and CDR2 sequences are SQVTM and ANQGSEA. The CDR3 consists of 15 residues. This clonotype originated in a boy between 2 and 10 years old with acute lymphoblastic leukemia, due to receive a stem cell transplant. V and J are TRBV29-1 and TRBJ2-7, with a weak D call TRBD2 (7 bases). The sample here was PBMCs, taken before TCRalphabeta/CD19-depleted stem cell transplant. This CDR3 reads CSVEDRGGPTGEQYF. DNA of the CDR3: TGCAGCGTTGAAGATCGCGGGGGACCCACAGGGGAGCAGTACTTC.